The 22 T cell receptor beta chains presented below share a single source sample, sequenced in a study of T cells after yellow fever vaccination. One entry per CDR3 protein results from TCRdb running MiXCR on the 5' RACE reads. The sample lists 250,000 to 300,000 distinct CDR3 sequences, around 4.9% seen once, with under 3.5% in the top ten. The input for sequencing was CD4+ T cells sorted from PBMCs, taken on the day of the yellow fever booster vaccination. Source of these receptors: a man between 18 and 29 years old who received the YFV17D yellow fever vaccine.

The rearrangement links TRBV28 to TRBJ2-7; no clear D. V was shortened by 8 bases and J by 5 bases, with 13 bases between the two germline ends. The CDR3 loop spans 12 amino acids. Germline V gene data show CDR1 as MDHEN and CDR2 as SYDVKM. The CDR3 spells CASAPLLDEQYF. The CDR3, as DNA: TGTGCCAGCGCGCCATTACTCGACGAGCAGTACTTC.

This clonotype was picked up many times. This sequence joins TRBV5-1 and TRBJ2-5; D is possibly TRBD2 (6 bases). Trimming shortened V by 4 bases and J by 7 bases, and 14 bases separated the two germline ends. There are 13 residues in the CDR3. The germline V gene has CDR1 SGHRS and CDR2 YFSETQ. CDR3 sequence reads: CASSRTRRGTQYF. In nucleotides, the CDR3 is TGCGCCAGCAGCCGGACTCGGAGGGGGACCCAGTACTTC.

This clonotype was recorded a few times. Written as DNA, the CDR3 is TGTGCCAGCAGCAAATTCACCGGGGAGCTGTTTTTT. Translation gives CASSKFTGELFF. This rearrangement joins TRBV9 to TRBJ2-2; D is unresolved. Trimming took off 4 bases at V and 4 bases at J, with 5 bases between the two ends. Germline V gene data show CDR1 as SGDLS and CDR2 as YYNGEE. The CDR3 runs 12 residues.

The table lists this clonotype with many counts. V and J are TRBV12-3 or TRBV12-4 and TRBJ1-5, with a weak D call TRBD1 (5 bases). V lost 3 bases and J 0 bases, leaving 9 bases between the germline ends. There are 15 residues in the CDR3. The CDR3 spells CASSFGTASNQPQHF. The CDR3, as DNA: TGTGCCAGCAGTTTTGGGACGGCTAGCAATCAGCCCCAGCATTTT.

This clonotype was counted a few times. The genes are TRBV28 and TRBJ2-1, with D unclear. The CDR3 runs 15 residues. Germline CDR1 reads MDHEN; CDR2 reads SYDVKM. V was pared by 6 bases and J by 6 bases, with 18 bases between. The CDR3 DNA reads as TGTGCCAGCAGCCTCAAGACAAATCGAGGCAATGAGCAGTTCTTC. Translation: CASSLKTNRGNEQFF.

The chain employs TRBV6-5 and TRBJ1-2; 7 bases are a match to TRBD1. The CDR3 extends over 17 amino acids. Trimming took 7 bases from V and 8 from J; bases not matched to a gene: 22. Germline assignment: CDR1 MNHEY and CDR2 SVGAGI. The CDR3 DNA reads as TGTGCCAGCACCCACGGGGACAGACACCCCGGGGGTAGGGGCTACACCTTC. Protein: CASTHGDRHPGGRGYTF.

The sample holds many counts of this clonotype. CDR3 in DNA: TGTGCCAGCAATTTCCAGCTGAACACTGAAGCTTTCTTT. Encoded protein: CASNFQLNTEAFF. This chain joins TRBV12-3 or TRBV12-4 and TRBJ1-1; D unclear. Deletions cut 7 bases from V and 0 bases from J, with 9 bases between. This CDR3 comprises 13 residues.

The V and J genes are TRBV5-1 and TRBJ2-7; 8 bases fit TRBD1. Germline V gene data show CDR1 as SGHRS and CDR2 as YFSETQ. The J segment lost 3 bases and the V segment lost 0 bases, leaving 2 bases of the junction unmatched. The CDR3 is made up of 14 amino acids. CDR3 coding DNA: TGCGCCAGCAGCTTGGCTACAGGGGGCTACGAGCAGTACGTC. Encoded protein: CASSLATGGYEQYV.

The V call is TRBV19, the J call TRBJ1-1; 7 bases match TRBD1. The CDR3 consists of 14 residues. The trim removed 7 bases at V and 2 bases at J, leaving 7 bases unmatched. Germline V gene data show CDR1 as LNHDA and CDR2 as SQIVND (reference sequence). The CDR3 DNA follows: TGTGCCAGTAACCAGGGGGGAAGCAACACTGAAGCTTTCTTT. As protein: CASNQGGSNTEAFF.

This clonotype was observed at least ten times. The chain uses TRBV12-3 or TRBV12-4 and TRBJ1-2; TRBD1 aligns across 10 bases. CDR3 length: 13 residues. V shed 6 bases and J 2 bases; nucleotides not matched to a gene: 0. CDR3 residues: CASRTGGNYGYTF. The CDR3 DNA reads TGTGCCAGCAGGACAGGGGGCAACTATGGCTACACCTTC.

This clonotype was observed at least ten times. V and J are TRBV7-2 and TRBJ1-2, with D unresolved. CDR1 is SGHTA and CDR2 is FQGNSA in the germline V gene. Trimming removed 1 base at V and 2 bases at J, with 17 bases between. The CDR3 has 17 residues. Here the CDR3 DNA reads TGTGCCAGCAGCTTAGTTGTTTGGGGAAAGAAGAACTATGGCTACACCTTC. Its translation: CASSLVVWGKKNYGYTF.

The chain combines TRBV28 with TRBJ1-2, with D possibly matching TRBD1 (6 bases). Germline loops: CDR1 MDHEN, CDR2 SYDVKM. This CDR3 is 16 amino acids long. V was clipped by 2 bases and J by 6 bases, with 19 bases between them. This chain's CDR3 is CASSLRGAGPRHGYTF. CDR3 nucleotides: TGTGCCAGCAGTTTAAGGGGGGCAGGGCCTCGACATGGCTACACCTTC.

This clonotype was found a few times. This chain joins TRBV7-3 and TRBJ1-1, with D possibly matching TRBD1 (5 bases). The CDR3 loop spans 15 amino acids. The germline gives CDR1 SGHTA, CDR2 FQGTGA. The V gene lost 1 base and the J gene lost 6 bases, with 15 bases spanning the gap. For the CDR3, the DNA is TGTGCCAGCAGCTTAAGGGGCAACGGCGGTGCTGAAGCTTTCTTT. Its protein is CASSLRGNGGAEAFF.

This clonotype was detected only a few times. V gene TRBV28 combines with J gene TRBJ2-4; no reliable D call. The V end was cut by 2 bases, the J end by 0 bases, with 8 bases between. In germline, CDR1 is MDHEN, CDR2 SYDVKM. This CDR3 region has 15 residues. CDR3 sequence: CASSLQVLAKNIQYF. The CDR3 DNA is TGTGCCAGCAGTTTACAGGTTCTAGCCAAAAACATTCAGTACTTC. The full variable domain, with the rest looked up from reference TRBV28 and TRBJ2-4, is DVKVTQSSRYLVKRTGEKVFLECVQDMDHENMFWYRQDPGLGLRLIYFSYDVKMKEKGDIPEGYSVSREKKERFSLILESASTNQTSMYLCASSLQVLAKNIQYFGAGTRLSVL.

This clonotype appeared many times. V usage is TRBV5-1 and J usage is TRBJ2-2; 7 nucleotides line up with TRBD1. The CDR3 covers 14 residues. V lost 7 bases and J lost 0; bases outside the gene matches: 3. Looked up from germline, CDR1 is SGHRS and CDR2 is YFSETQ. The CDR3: CASAGTANTGELFF. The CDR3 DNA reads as TGCGCCAGCGCCGGGACAGCGAACACCGGGGAGCTGTTTTTT. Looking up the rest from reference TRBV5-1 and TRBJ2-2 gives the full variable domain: KAGVTQTPRYLIKTRGQQVTLSCSPISGHRSVSWYQQTPGQGLQFLFEYFSETQRNKGNFPGRFSGRQFSNSRSEMNVSTLELGDSALYLCASAGTANTGELFFGEGSRLTVL.

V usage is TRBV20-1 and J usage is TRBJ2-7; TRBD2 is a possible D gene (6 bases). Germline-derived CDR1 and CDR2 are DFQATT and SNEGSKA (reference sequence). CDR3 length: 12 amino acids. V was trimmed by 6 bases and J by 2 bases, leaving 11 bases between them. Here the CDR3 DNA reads TGCAGTGCCTGGGACTCCCCCTACGAGCAGTACTTC. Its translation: CSAWDSPYEQYF.

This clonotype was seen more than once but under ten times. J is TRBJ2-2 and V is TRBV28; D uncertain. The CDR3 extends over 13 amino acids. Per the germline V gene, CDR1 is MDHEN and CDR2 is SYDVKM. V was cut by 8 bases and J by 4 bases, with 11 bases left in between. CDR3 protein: CASLTWSTGELFF. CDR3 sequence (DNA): TGTGCCAGCCTTACTTGGAGCACCGGGGAGCTGTTTTTT. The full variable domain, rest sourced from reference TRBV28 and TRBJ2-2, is DVKVTQSSRYLVKRTGEKVFLECVQDMDHENMFWYRQDPGLGLRLIYFSYDVKMKEKGDIPEGYSVSREKKERFSLILESASTNQTSMYLCASLTWSTGELFFGEGSRLTVL.

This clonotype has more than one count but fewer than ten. The CDR3 reads CATGRGADTQYF. The CDR3, as DNA: TGTGCCACCGGCCGGGGGGCAGATACGCAGTATTTT. This chain joins TRBV15 and TRBJ2-3; TRBD2 matches 7 bases. Germline V gives CDR1 LNHNV, CDR2 YYDKDF (reference sequence). The CDR3 runs to 12 residues. V lost 8 bases and J lost 4; bases outside the gene matches: 3. The variable domain in full, completed from reference TRBV15 and TRBJ2-3, reads DAMVIQNPRYQVTQFGKPVTLSCSQTLNHNVMYWYQQKSSQAPKLLFHYYDKDFNNEADTPDNFQSRRPNTSFCFLDIRSPGLGDTAMYLCATGRGADTQYFGPGTRLTVL.

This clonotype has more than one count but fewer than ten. The CDR3 reads CASTSWSGTDTQYF. The CDR3 coding sequence is TGTGCCAGCACCTCTTGGTCAGGGACAGATACGCAGTATTTT. The rearrangement links TRBV12-3 or TRBV12-4 to TRBJ2-3; possibly TRBD1 for D (5 bases). Trimming cost V 7 bases and J 3 bases, with 14 bases left between them. The CDR3 spans 14 residues.

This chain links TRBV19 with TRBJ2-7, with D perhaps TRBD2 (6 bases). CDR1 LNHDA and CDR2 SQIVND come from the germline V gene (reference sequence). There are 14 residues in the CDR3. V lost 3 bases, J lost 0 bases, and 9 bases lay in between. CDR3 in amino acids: CASSIRRDSYEQYF. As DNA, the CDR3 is TGTGCCAGTAGTATTCGGAGGGACTCCTACGAGCAGTACTTC.

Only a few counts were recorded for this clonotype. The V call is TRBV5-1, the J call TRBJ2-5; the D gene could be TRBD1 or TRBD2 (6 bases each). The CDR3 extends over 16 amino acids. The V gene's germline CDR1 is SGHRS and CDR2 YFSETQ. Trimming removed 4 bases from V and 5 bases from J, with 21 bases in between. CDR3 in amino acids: CASSDSRGAIGETQYF. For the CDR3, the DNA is TGCGCCAGCAGCGACTCAAGGGGGGCCATCGGGGAGACCCAGTACTTC.

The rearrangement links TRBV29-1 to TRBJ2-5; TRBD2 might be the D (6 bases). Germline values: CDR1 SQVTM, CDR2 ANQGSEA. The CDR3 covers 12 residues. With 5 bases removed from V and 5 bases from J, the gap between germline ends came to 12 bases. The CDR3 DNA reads TGCAGCGTTCTGGTTGCGGGGGAGACCCAGTACTTC. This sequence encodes CSVLVAGETQYF.